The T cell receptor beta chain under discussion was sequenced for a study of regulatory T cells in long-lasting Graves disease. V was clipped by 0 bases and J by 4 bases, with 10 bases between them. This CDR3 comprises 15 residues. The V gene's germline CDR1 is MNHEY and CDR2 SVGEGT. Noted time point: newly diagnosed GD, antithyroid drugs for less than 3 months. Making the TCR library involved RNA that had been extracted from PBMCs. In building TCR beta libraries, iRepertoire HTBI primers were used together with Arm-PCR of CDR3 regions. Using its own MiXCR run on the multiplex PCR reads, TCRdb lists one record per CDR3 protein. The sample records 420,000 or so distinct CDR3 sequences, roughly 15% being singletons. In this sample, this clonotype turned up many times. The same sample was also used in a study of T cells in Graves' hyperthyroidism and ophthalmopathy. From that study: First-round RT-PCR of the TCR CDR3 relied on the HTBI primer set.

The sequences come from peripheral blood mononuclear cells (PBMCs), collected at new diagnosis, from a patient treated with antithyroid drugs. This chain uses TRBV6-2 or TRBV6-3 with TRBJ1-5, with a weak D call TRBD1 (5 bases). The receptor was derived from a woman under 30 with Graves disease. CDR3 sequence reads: CASSYSDIRNQPQHF. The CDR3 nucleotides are TGTGCCAGCAGTTACTCGGACATTCGAAATCAGCCCCAGCATTTT.